The sequence of this T cell receptor beta chain was determined in a study of cytomegalovirus exposure and HLA in healthy donors (dated by TCRdb to 2015 to 2018). In the study overall: An earlier analysis of around 600 of the donors reported approximately 270 Gb of sequence data and 100 million to 140 million unique TCR beta sequences from roughly 180 million T cells. In addition to the first cohort of 650 to 750 subjects, a separate validation cohort of approximately 130 different subjects was used. Around 320 gigabases of sequencing data and approximately 84 million unique TCR sequences were included in an early release covering about 620 HLA-typed donors. Across approximately 400 genotyped donors of the cohort, an average of about 240,000 unique TCR beta nucleotide sequences per donor were sequenced, and roughly 18% of those sequences were non-productive. The aim of the study was to test whether cataloging public T cell receptors could identify signatures of past pathogen exposure. Class I and class II HLA loci were covered by the typing at four-digit resolution. The study profiled the T cell repertoires of fewer than 850 subjects by immunosequencing and related them to cytomegalovirus serostatus. Of the roughly 400 genotyped donors, about 84% fell in the genetic ancestry cluster associated with self-reported Caucasian donors. To predict cytomegalovirus infection status, the study brought together high-throughput TCR immunosequencing, statistical association of individual TCRs with disease status, and machine learning. Roughly five DR-DQ haplotypes were handled as single units for association and clustering because linkage in the cohort was strong. The later analysis used no new phenotypic data to find candidate immune exposures, relying instead on TCR beta sequences and their occurrence across donors. A later analysis re-analyzed previously published TCR beta repertoires from 550 to 700 donors and added high-resolution HLA genotyping to study TCR occurrence patterns. A later genetic analysis used genome-wide SNP genotypes for about 55% of the 666 donors, treating that subset as a discovery cohort. All discovery cohort repertoires had been generated using a single sequencing platform. Typing coverage varied by locus: roughly 620-630 donors for A, B, C, DRB1 and DQB1; some 520 for DQA1; around 610 for DPA1; 400 to 480 for DPB1. In an earlier analysis of 550 to 700 of the donors, high-throughput TCR beta sequencing was used to judge whether each TCR beta V gene segment behaved as functional or pseudogenic. Donor age, sex, ethnicity and CMV serostatus were collected together with the repertoire data.

The germline V gene (reference sequence) supplies CDR1 GTSNPN and CDR2 SVGIG. Inclusive of the bounding cysteine and phenylalanine, the CDR3 is 11 residues long. Only the CDR3 DNA stays, 33 bases, in frame from base 1. Unmatched junction bases come to 3, with V trimmed by 8 bases and J by 5 bases. Points the paper makes about the study in general: In the study, around 150 TCR beta chains were listed as associated with cytomegalovirus. A further reported finding was that TCR beta sequences accurately predicted the HLA-A and HLA-B alleles for most subjects in the first cohort. Immune exposure information for the cohort was limited to CMV serostatus. Because some donors lacked HLA typing at each locus, the association tests relied only on the typed subset. Linkage disequilibrium might explain the correlated functional status among segregating V segments, but an unknown experimental factor could not be ruled out. The presence/absence analyses assumed that sequencing depth was roughly uniform across donors, and that assumption may not be true. Because the 87-base-pair reads could not distinguish some IMGT-functional V segments, including TRBV6-2 and TRBV6-3, those segments were excluded. Compared with equally common non-associated chains, HLA-associated TCR beta chains in a later analysis were more clonally expanded and had lower generation probabilities. The sequencing pipeline was judged likely to have produced a cluster of highly shared sequence variants as a technical artifact. At a false discovery rate of 0.05, a later analysis linked some 18,000 TCR beta sequences to specific HLA alleles. A later analysis found that most CMV-associated TCR beta chains appeared HLA-restricted, with HLA associations seemingly driven largely by CMV exposure. The authors suggested that the approach could potentially be generalized to other disease states and immunological phenotypes. Across donors, most TCR sequences were observed very rarely, whereas some public TCRs were present in many individuals. In a later analysis, several top co-occurrence clusters were reported to appear linked to parvovirus B19, influenza, CMV and Epstein-Barr virus. In a later genetic analysis, a missense DCLRE1C variant was associated with V-gene and J-gene trimming of TCR beta chains, and the association was replicated in an independent cohort. In a later analysis, the rate of TCR association differed among HLA loci, with DRB1 alleles having the most associated TCRs and HLA-C alleles having the fewest. Some 16 rarely observed V segments, including chromosome 9 orphons, were excluded from the earlier analysis of some 590 of the donors because counts were too low. In a later genetic analysis, fewer N-insertions in productive TCRs were reported among donors in an Asian-associated ancestry cluster than the roughly 710-donor mean. In an earlier analysis of several hundred of the donors, most TCR beta V segments were observed in productive rearrangements about 87% or about 30% of the time, broadly matching IMGT annotations. The classifier was reported to diagnose cytomegalovirus status with high specificity and sensitivity in both the original and validation cohorts. Only TCR beta chains were sequenced in this cohort, and the absence of alpha or paired-chain data limited detectable features. When HLA alleles, especially DR and DQ, strongly co-occurred, TCR associations were difficult to assign to individual alleles. A few of the identified cytomegalovirus-associated TCR beta chains were confirmed in vitro to be specific for cytomegalovirus antigens.

The cohort was made up of approximately 670 healthy bone marrow donors. At the time of sampling, all cohort members were nominally healthy, though unrecorded immune exposures were likely present. The donor was CMV seronegative and belonged to the group of more than 300 seronegative cohort members. A peripheral blood sample was collected from each donor, and TCR beta sequencing was performed on peripheral blood mononuclear cells. The Qiagen DNeasy Blood Extraction Kit was used to extract genomic DNA from the blood cell samples. The library relied on the immunoSEQ multiplex PCR assay. For the multiplex PCR, a mixture combining 60 forward primers for TCR Vbeta segments and 13 reverse primers for TCR Jbeta segments was used. The CDR3 region of rearranged TCR beta genes was amplified from genomic DNA by a multiplex PCR assay. On the Illumina HiSeq System, the amplified TCR beta libraries were sequenced as 87-base-pair reads. Concerning the study's data processing: A later analysis counted approximately 76 million unique TCR beta chains across the 650 to 800 repertoires, and about 10 million of these chains were shared by at least two donors. To remove PCR and sequencing errors, raw reads were error-corrected and collapsed into unique sequences using a nearest-neighbor algorithm that merged closely related sequences. Alignment of CDR3 sequences to IMGT reference sequences was used to assign V, D and J gene segments. Each retained sequence needed at least a six-nucleotide match to both a V gene segment and a J gene segment. Rearrangements were classified as productive when the CDR3 lacked stop codons and remained in frame with V and J, and all other rearrangements were classified as non-productive. Following IMGT convention, CDR3 was defined as the stretch from the second conserved V-encoded cysteine to the conserved J-encoded phenylalanine. In an earlier analysis of approximately 590 of the donors, sequences lacking an unambiguous match to a single V gene segment were excluded. An earlier analysis of around 600 of the donors classified V segments as functional when productive rearrangements were above 56.7% and as segregating when the standard deviation between donors was above 5%. A statistical classification framework was built to diagnose cytomegalovirus status from the catalog of TCR beta chain sequences. V and J gene assignment, in a later analysis, came from comparing TCR nucleotide sequences with IMGT/GENE-DB human TR gene sequences. A later analysis assigned CDR3 sequences and most-parsimonious VDJ recombination scenarios with the TCRdist pipeline. In a later analysis, each TCR beta chain was defined by its CDR3 amino acid sequence together with its V-gene family, and reads lacking a unique V-gene family were excluded. To address suspected cross-contamination and a sequencing artifact, a later analysis removed around 600 highly shared, low-generation-probability nucleotide sequences. In a later analysis, a clonal expansion index for each public chain was calculated from normalized within-repertoire ranks of inferred template counts. In a later analysis, generation probabilities were computed using a VDJ recombination model fitted to out-of-frame rearrangements, and the results were checked against IGoR. A later analysis scored TCR-TCR, TCR-HLA and TCR-CMV co-occurrence with hypergeometric tests, applying a repertoire-size bias correction to TCR pairs. False discovery rates were estimated in a later analysis by permuting HLA or CMV assignments 20 times. In a later analysis, co-occurring TCRs were grouped using DBSCAN, and TCRdist sequence similarity was added for clustering within HLA-allele-positive subsets. Co-occurrence clustering excluded repertoires with fewer than 30,000 or more than 120,000 public chains, plus five with anomalous nucleotide sharing. TCRdb took over this immuneACCESS table, retaining in-frame rearrangements with V and J assigned. Such tables are incomplete; in checked studies, under half of the missing clones stem from an unresolved V gene, and the remainder is unexplained. That table furnishes V, J and clone size, whereas the DNA furnished D and trimming. A total of 90,000 to 130,000 clones appear in this sample, more than 65% of them only once. The ten most abundant clones make up more than 0.7% of the sample.

This clone was counted only a few times. Its binding antigen is unknown. No clone much larger than this one lies a single base away; base qualities are absent. Recombination connected TRBV30 to TRBJ1-1; 9 bases in between match TRBD1. The clonotype originates from a woman in her twenties or thirties in good health and CMV-seronegative. The specimen sequenced was PBMCs. The nucleotides read TGTGCCACCGACAGGGGGACTGAAGCTTTCTTT. Translated, this gives CATDRGTEAFF.